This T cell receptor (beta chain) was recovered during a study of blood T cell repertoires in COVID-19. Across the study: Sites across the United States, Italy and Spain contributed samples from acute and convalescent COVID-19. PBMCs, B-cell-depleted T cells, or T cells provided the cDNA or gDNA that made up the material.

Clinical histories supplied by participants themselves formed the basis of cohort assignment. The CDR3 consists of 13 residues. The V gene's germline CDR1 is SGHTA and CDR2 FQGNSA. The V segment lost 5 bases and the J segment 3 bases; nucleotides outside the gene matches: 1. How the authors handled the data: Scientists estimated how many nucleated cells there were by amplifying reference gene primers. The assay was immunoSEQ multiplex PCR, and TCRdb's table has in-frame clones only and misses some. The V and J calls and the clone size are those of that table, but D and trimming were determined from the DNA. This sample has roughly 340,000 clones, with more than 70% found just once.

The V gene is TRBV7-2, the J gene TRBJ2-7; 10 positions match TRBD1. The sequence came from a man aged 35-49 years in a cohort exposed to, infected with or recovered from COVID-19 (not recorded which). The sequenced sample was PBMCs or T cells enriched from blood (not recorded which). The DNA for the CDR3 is TGTGCCAGCAGCCGGACAGGGGGCTACGAGCAGTACTTC. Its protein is CASSRTGGYEQYF.